These 22 T cell receptor beta chains came from one sample sequenced in a study of post-analysis software for immune sequencing data. No antigen is known for these receptors. Unique molecular identifiers featured in each of the TCR beta cDNA libraries. TCRdb recomputed calls from the PCR reads with MiXCR, one row per CDR3 protein. The sample has fewer than 850,000 distinct CDR3 sequences, more than 45% seen once. Study observations and caveats: Five or six TRBV segments, TRBV5-6, TRBV5-1 and TRBV20-1 among them, were found more frequent in patients than controls.

The sample was blood. These receptors were taken from a girl aged 10 to 17 with multiple sclerosis.

This clonotype has a handful of counts. V and J are TRBV5-8 and TRBJ2-5; possibly TRBD2 for D (7 bases). Germline CDR1 SGHTS, CDR2 YDEGEE. Trimming stripped 4 bases from V and 1 base from J, with 14 bases between. The CDR3 is made up of 15 amino acids. CDR3 protein: CASSSGVGGQETQYF. In nucleotides, the CDR3 is TGTGCCAGCAGCAGCGGGGTAGGGGGCCAAGAGACCCAGTACTTC.

The chain couples TRBV20-1 to TRBJ1-2; D remains ambiguous. The CDR3 spans 13 residues. Germline lookup yields CDR1 DFQATT and CDR2 SNEGSKA (reference sequence). V gave up 0 bases and J gave up 2 bases, with 7 bases separating them. DNA of the CDR3: TGCAGTGCTAGAGATTCAGAGAACTATGGCTACACCTTC. Translation gives CSARDSENYGYTF.

CDR3 DNA: TGCAGTGCTACCGGACTAGCGGGAGCCTACGAGCAGTACTTC. Its protein is CSATGLAGAYEQYF. V gene TRBV20-1 combines with J gene TRBJ2-7, with TRBD2 matching over 13 bases. The J segment lost 2 bases and the V segment lost 4 bases, leaving 2 bases of the junction unmatched. The V gene's germline CDR1 is DFQATT and CDR2 SNEGSKA (reference sequence). This CDR3 is built from 14 residues.

There are a few counts of this clonotype. The genes are TRBV6-6 and TRBJ2-7, with D unclear. The CDR3 totals 17 residues. The ends were cut back, 2 bases at V and 1 base at J, with 18 bases in the middle. Germline CDR1 MNHNY, CDR2 SVGAGI (reference sequence). CDR3 nucleotides: TGTGCCAGCAGTTACGAAGTCCGGGCGGCGGTATCCTACGAGCAGTACTTC. As protein: CASSYEVRAAVSYEQYF.

The chain combines TRBV9 with TRBJ2-7, with D perhaps being TRBD1 or TRBD2 (6 bases each). The CDR3 runs to 13 residues. Germline lookup yields CDR1 SGDLS and CDR2 YYNGEE. Trimming removed 3 bases from V and 7 bases from J, with 14 bases in between. In nucleotides, the CDR3 is TGTGCCAGCAGCGGAGAACAGGGAGGAGAGCAGTACTTC. It encodes CASSGEQGGEQYF.

The chain carries TRBV5-6 and TRBJ2-3; D unresolved. Trimming pared 4 bases from V and 7 bases from J, leaving 10 bases between. Per germline, CDR1 SGHDT and CDR2 YYEEEE. This CDR3 contains 12 residues. CDR3 in amino acids: CASSNVPHTQYF. The DNA for the CDR3 is TGTGCCAGCAGCAACGTACCCCATACGCAGTATTTT.

This clonotype has more than one count but fewer than ten. This rearrangement joins TRBV7-2 to TRBJ1-1; no clear D. V lost 4 bases, J lost 4 bases, and 13 bases lay in between. Per the germline V gene, CDR1 is SGHTA and CDR2 is FQGNSA. The CDR3 is made up of 14 amino acids. CDR3 nucleotides: TGTGCCAGCAGCTCGATGATGATCAGCACTGAAGCTTTCTTT. This sequence encodes CASSSMMISTEAFF.

The rearrangement links TRBV24-1 to TRBJ2-7, with no clear D. V was clipped by 3 bases and J by 7 bases, with 12 bases between them. The CDR3 runs 13 residues. Germline CDR1 KGHDR, CDR2 SFDVKD. The CDR3 is CATSDPRWGEQYF. CDR3 DNA sequence: TGTGCCACCAGTGATCCGCGGTGGGGAGAGCAGTACTTC.

This clonotype was recorded a few times. V usage is TRBV7-9 and J usage is TRBJ2-7; the D gene could be TRBD1 or TRBD2 (5 bases each). Germline V gene data show CDR1 as SEHNR and CDR2 as FQNEAQ (reference sequence). V dropped 4 bases and J dropped 0 bases, with 16 bases sitting between them. The CDR3 runs 16 residues. CDR3 sequence (DNA): TGTGCCAGCAGCTCTACCGGGACCCTAAACTCCTACGAGCAGTACTTC. This sequence encodes CASSSTGTLNSYEQYF.

This clonotype has a handful of counts. This rearrangement joins TRBV12-3 or TRBV12-4 to TRBJ2-4, with D possibly TRBD2 on 6 matching bases. This CDR3 spans 14 amino acids. The V end lost 6 bases, the J end lost 3 bases, and 12 bases lay between the germline ends. The CDR3 DNA reads TGTGCCAGCAGCCGCCGGGACTTCAAAAACATTCAGTACTTC. Translating it yields CASSRRDFKNIQYF.

This clonotype was seen a few times. The V gene is TRBV7-9, the J gene TRBJ1-5, with TRBD1 matching 7 bases. Germline lookup yields CDR1 SEHNR and CDR2 FQNEAQ (reference sequence). This CDR3 region has 15 residues. V gave up 6 bases and J gave up 7 bases; unmatched junction bases: 12. The CDR3 sequence is CASSSDRQVVQPQHF. The CDR3 DNA follows: TGTGCCAGCAGTTCGGACAGGCAGGTGGTCCAGCCCCAGCATTTT.

The chain links TRBV7-6 to TRBJ1-1; unclear D gene. Germline V gene lookup returns CDR1 SGHVS and CDR2 FNYEAQ. Trimming shortened V by 3 bases and J by 1 base, and 12 bases separated the two germline ends. The CDR3 consists of 15 residues. The CDR3 loop is CASSFREAENTEAFF. As DNA, the CDR3 is TGTGCCAGCAGCTTCAGAGAGGCGGAGAACACTGAAGCTTTCTTT.

In this sample, this clonotype turned up many times. This CDR3 is CASTEGPNRDEQFF. The CDR3 DNA is TGTGCCAGCACCGAAGGGCCCAATCGCGATGAGCAGTTCTTC. This chain links TRBV6-6 with TRBJ2-1; D is unresolved. The CDR3 covers 14 residues. The V and J ends lost 7 bases and 8 bases respectively, with 18 bases between them. The germline V gene has CDR1 MNHNY and CDR2 SVGAGI (reference sequence).

The chain links TRBV20-1 to TRBJ2-3, with D tentatively TRBD1 (5 bases). The CDR3 has 17 amino acids. The ends were cut back, 6 bases at V and 3 bases at J, with 25 bases in the middle. The germline V gene encodes CDR1 DFQATT and CDR2 SNEGSKA (reference sequence). The CDR3 DNA reads TGCAGTGCGGCCCGGGCCCGAAGGGGCCCGCGGACAGATACGCAGTATTTT. Translation: CSAARARRGPRTDTQYF.

The J gene is TRBJ1-2, the V gene TRBV29-1; D uncertain. CDR1 is SQVTM, CDR2 ANQGSEA, per germline. There are 12 residues in the CDR3. Trimming took 6 bases from V and 5 from J, leaving 13 bases between them. The CDR3 DNA reads TGCAGCGTGAACAACTCAACTTATGGCTACACCTTC. The encoded protein is CSVNNSTYGYTF.

The chain links TRBV28 to TRBJ2-7; 9 bases fit TRBD1. V trimming: 8 bases; J trimming: 3 bases; junction bases outside the gene matches: 23. CDR1 is MDHEN and CDR2 is SYDVKM in the germline V gene. CDR3 length: 19 amino acids. As DNA, the CDR3 is TGTGCCAGCCATCCCCTCTTCCCGGGACAGGGATGGAAACTCTACGAGCAGTACTTC. It codes for CASHPLFPGQGWKLYEQYF.

Only a few counts were recorded for this clonotype. The chain carries TRBV29-1 and TRBJ1-1; 9 bases line up with TRBD1. Germline V lookup: CDR1 SQVTM, CDR2 ANQGSEA. V lost 7 bases to trimming and J lost 0 bases; unmatched junction nucleotides: 6. The CDR3 totals 14 residues. The CDR3 region is CSAATGGMNTEAFF. The CDR3 DNA reads TGCAGCGCCGCGACAGGGGGGATGAACACTGAAGCTTTCTTT.

As for this clonotype: One end of the junction does not line up with germline, which may come from a read error. This chain connects TRBV4-2 to TRBJ2-7, with D perhaps matching TRBD1 or TRBD2 (5 bases each). Germline CDR1 and CDR2: LGHNA and YNFKEQ. The length of the CDR3 is 14 residues. The CDR3 spells CANSQWTGGYEQYF. DNA of the CDR3: TGTGCCAACAGCCAGTGGACTGGGGGCTACGAGCAGTACTTC.

In this sample, this clonotype turned up a few times. V is TRBV30 and J is TRBJ2-1; 12 bases align to TRBD2. The germline CDR1 and CDR2 sequences are GTSNPN and SVGIG (reference sequence). This CDR3 has 19 residues. Trimming at V came to 3 bases and at J to 0 bases, leaving 12 bases not matched to a gene. The CDR3 sequence is CAWRLGLAGGAHSYNEQFF. CDR3 in DNA: TGTGCCTGGAGACTGGGGCTAGCGGGGGGGGCACACTCCTACAATGAGCAGTTCTTC.

The chain recombines TRBV25-1 with TRBJ2-3; the match to TRBD2 covers 7 bases. Per germline, CDR1 MGHDK and CDR2 SYGVNS. Trimming took 2 bases from V and 2 from J; bases not matched to a gene: 7. CDR3 length: 16 amino acids. The CDR3 coding sequence is TGTGCCAGCAGTGAAGGGTGGGACTACGACACAGATACGCAGTATTTT. Its translation is CASSEGWDYDTDTQYF.

This chain links TRBV20-1 with TRBJ2-1, with D unresolved. V lost 0 bases to trimming and J lost 8 bases, with 8 bases between them. The germline V gene encodes CDR1 DFQATT and CDR2 SNEGSKA (reference sequence). The CDR3 covers 12 residues. The chain's CDR3 is CSARDGRDEQFF. CDR3 DNA sequence: TGCAGTGCTAGAGACGGCCGAGATGAGCAGTTCTTC.

This clonotype has only a few counts. V and J are TRBV20-1 and TRBJ2-7; 9 positions agree with TRBD2. V lost 6 bases to trimming and J lost 2 bases; unmatched junction nucleotides: 8. CDR1 and CDR2 (germline): DFQATT, SNEGSKA (reference sequence). This CDR3 has 14 amino acids. The CDR3 spells CSARFIAGAYEQYF. In nucleotides, the CDR3 is TGCAGTGCCAGGTTTATAGCGGGGGCCTACGAGCAGTACTTC.